This TCR beta chain was identified in a study of T cells after yellow fever vaccination. UMIs and a universal primer site were added when TCR cDNA was made by 5'RACE template switching. TCRdb itself ran the 5' RACE reads through MiXCR, one entry per CDR3 protein. The table records approximately 130,000 distinct CDR3 sequences, around 15% of them present only once. Study-wide results and caveats: Abundant clonotypes from the bulk population could have been carried over as contaminants into FACS-sorted repertoires. In post-booster samples, most primary-vaccination clones reappeared (around 95% CD4, roughly 90% CD8). It was a small share of clonotypes that appeared in both CD4 and CD8 compartments.

For this clonotype: Its antigen is not identified.

This CDR3 is 17 amino acids long. Germline V gene sequence: CDR1 MGHRA, CDR2 YSYEKL. V was cut by 3 bases and J by 0 bases, with 15 bases left in between. This clonotype was sampled from a young man who received the YFV17D yellow fever vaccine. The chain employs TRBV4-1 and TRBJ1-5, with no clear D. Specimen: CD8+ T cells sorted from PBMCs, collected 5 days after the yellow fever booster vaccination. In nucleotides, the CDR3 is TGCGCCAGCAGCCACGTGGGCGCAGAGTATAGCAATCAGCCCCAGCATTTT. Encoded protein: CASSHVGAEYSNQPQHF.